The 26 T cell receptor beta chains below were found in one sample sequenced in a study of T cell responses to AZD1222 COVID-19 vaccine. TCRdb's table, derived via immunoSEQ multiplex PCR, lists solely in-frame clones and lacks some. The profile shows over 150,000 clones, approximately 94% of them singletons. This material consisted of peripheral blood, taken 28 days after the second AZD1222 dose. These TCRs come from an adult who received the AZD1222 COVID-19 vaccine.

CDR3 sequence: CASSGQRGTGDNQPQHF. CDR3 DNA sequence: TGTGCCAGCAGTGGTCAGCGGGGGACGGGGGACAATCAGCCCCAGCATTTT. The rearrangement links TRBV2 to TRBJ1-5; possible D gene TRBD1, 5 bases. Per germline, CDR1 SNHLY and CDR2 FYNNEI. Trimming took off 4 bases at V and 3 bases at J, with 19 bases between the two ends. This CDR3 is built from 17 residues.

This chain connects TRBV7-3 to TRBJ1-3; TRBD1 is a possible D gene (5 bases). V lost 0 bases to trimming and J lost 2 bases, with 8 bases between them. CDR3 size: 15 residues. Germline loops: CDR1 SGHTA, CDR2 FQGTGA. CDR3 loop: CASSLTGTAGNTIYF. CDR3 nucleotides: TGTGCCAGCAGCTTAACGGGGACGGCTGGAAACACCATATATTTT.

The rearrangement joins TRBV9 to TRBJ2-1; TRBD1 matches at 9 bases. The V and J ends lost 3 bases and 4 bases, in that order; junction bases with no gene match: 8. From germline, CDR1 is SGDLS and CDR2 YYNGEE. This CDR3 has 16 amino acids. For the CDR3, the DNA is TGTGCCAGCAGCGCCGGACAGGGGCGTTCTTACAATGAGCAGTTCTTC. This translates into CASSAGQGRSYNEQFF.

The V and J genes are TRBV5-4 and TRBJ1-2, with TRBD1 matching over 8 bases. The ends lost 0 bases at V and 8 bases at J; junction bases unmatched: 3. Germline CDR1 and CDR2: SGHNT and YYREEE (reference sequence). The CDR3 has 13 amino acids. The CDR3 nucleotides read TGTGCCAGCAGCTTGGCCGACAGGGGAGGCTACACCTTC. It is translated as CASSLADRGGYTF.

The chain employs TRBV10-2 and TRBJ2-1, with 11 bases matching TRBD2. J was trimmed by 8 bases and V by 2 bases; bases with no gene match: 5. Per germline, CDR1 WSHSY and CDR2 SAAADI. The CDR3 sequence is 15 residues long. The CDR3 region is CASSETSGSRDEQFF. The CDR3 nucleotides read TGCGCCAGCAGTGAGACTAGCGGGAGCAGAGATGAGCAGTTCTTC.

V usage is TRBV6-5 and J usage is TRBJ1-1; possibly TRBD1 for D (6 bases). V was trimmed by 2 bases and J by 5 bases, leaving 18 bases between them. The CDR3 runs to 16 residues. Germline V lookup: CDR1 MNHEY, CDR2 SVGAGI. CDR3 sequence (DNA): TGTGCCAGCAGTTACGGGGGGGCGGTGGCCAGGACTGAAGCTTTCTTT. The encoded protein is CASSYGGAVARTEAFF.

This clone was seen once. The J gene is TRBJ2-7, the V gene TRBV3-1 (or the pseudogene TRBV3-2); TRBD2 matches 9 bases. The length of the CDR3 is 15 residues. The germline gives CDR1 LGHDT, CDR2 YNNKEL (reference sequence). V was clipped by 4 bases and J by 6 bases; unmatched bases: 10. The CDR3 is CASSRDLSGSSEQYF. Written as DNA, the CDR3 is TGTGCCAGCAGCCGGGACCTTAGCGGGAGTAGCGAGCAGTACTTC.

The J gene is TRBJ1-1, the V gene TRBV10-3, with D maybe TRBD1 (5 bases). Germline-derived CDR1 and CDR2 are ENHRY and SYGVKD. This CDR3 is built from 15 residues. The ends were cut back, 1 base at V and 0 bases at J, with 9 bases in the middle. The CDR3 sequence: CAISEWKDMNTEAFF. CDR3 nucleotide sequence: TGTGCCATCAGTGAGTGGAAGGACATGAACACTGAAGCTTTCTTT.

The rearrangement links TRBV7-3 to TRBJ2-1; 7 bases are shared with TRBD1. Germline CDR1 reads SGHTA; CDR2 reads FQGTGA. The CDR3 runs 15 residues. J gave up 0 bases and V 5 bases, and 4 bases lay outside the gene matches. The CDR3 coding sequence is TGTGCCAGCAGCCATCAGGGGGACTCCTACAATGAGCAGTTCTTC. Protein sequence: CASSHQGDSYNEQFF.

The CDR3 protein is CSASPSGRAETQYF. The CDR3 DNA is TGCAGTGCTAGTCCTAGCGGGAGGGCAGAGACCCAGTACTTC. The chain is built from TRBV20-1 and TRBJ2-5, with 12 positions matching TRBD2. V was pared by 3 bases and J by 4 bases, with 3 bases of the junction left unmatched. CDR1 and CDR2 (germline): DFQATT, SNEGSKA (reference sequence). The CDR3 consists of 14 residues.

The CDR3 here is CASSPPRTWGTEAFF. CDR3 nucleotides: TGTGCCAGCTCACCACCGAGGACCTGGGGCACTGAAGCTTTCTTT. This chain uses TRBV18 with TRBJ1-1, with D hard to call. V was trimmed by 0 bases and J by 4 bases, leaving 12 bases between them. Germline CDR1 and CDR2: KGHSH and LQKENI. The length of the CDR3 is 15 residues.

The chain carries TRBV29-1 and TRBJ2-5, with D tentatively TRBD1 or TRBD2 (6 bases each). CDR3 length: 12 residues. V lost 3 bases and J lost 6, with 11 bases in between. Germline assignment: CDR1 SQVTM and CDR2 ANQGSEA. For the CDR3, the DNA is TGCAGCGTTGACGAAGGGGGGAAGACCCAGTACTTC. Its protein is CSVDEGGKTQYF. Full variable domain (remainder filled in from reference TRBV29-1 and TRBJ2-5): SAVISQKPSRDICQRGTSLTIQCQVDSQVTMMFWYRQQPGQSLTLIATANQGSEATYESGFVIDKFPISRPNLTFSTLTVSNMSPEDSSIYLCSVDEGGKTQYFGPGTRLLVL.

For the CDR3, the DNA is TGTGCCAGTTACGACACGACCCGGGCCAACGTCCTGACTTTC. This encodes CASYDTTRANVLTF. J is TRBJ2-6 and V is TRBV19; D gene uncertain. V was pared by 8 bases and J by 5 bases, with 13 bases between. From germline, CDR1 is LNHDA and CDR2 SQIVND (reference sequence). This CDR3 is 14 amino acids long.

The rearrangement links TRBV18 to TRBJ2-5; TRBD2 matches 8 bases. This CDR3 has 17 residues. Germline V lookup: CDR1 KGHSH, CDR2 LQKENI. After removal of 2 bases from V and 2 bases from J, the junction contained 10 bases not matched to a gene. In nucleotides, the CDR3 is TGTGCCAGCTCACCAAGAGCTAATAGCGGGAAGCAAGAGACCCAGTACTTC. It specifies CASSPRANSGKQETQYF.

The genes are TRBV7-9 and TRBJ2-7; D not certain. Germline V lookup: CDR1 SEHNR, CDR2 FQNEAQ (reference sequence). The CDR3 is made up of 14 amino acids. V was clipped by 0 bases and J by 3 bases, with 9 bases between them. In DNA, the CDR3 is TGTGCCAGCAGCTTAGCGCTAGGCGACTACGAGCAGTACTTC. Its translation is CASSLALGDYEQYF.

The rearrangement links TRBV27 to TRBJ1-2, with TRBD1 identical over 8 bases. CDR3 length: 16 residues. Germline loops: CDR1 MNHEY, CDR2 SMNVEV (reference sequence). V shed 2 bases and J 3 bases; nucleotides not matched to a gene: 8. In DNA form, the CDR3 reads TGTGCCAGCAGTTTAACCCCGGCAGGGGGCCACTATGGCTACACCTTC. Protein product: CASSLTPAGGHYGYTF.

The CDR3 loop is CASSQIQDSNQPQHF. The CDR3 nucleotides are TGCGCCAGCAGCCAAATTCAGGACAGCAATCAGCCCCAGCATTTT. This chain joins TRBV4-1 and TRBJ1-5, with no clear D. CDR1 is MGHRA and CDR2 is YSYEKL in the germline V gene. The CDR3 totals 15 residues. Trimming left V 2 bases short and J 1 base short, with 9 bases between.

The chain couples TRBV7-9 to TRBJ1-3; 7 bases line up with TRBD1. The length of the CDR3 is 15 residues. V was clipped by 5 bases and J by 2 bases; unmatched bases: 6. Germline V gene data show CDR1 as SEHNR and CDR2 as FQNEAQ (reference sequence). In DNA, the CDR3 is TGTGCCAGCAGCGCCGACAGGGCTGCTGGAAACACCATATATTTT. Its translation is CASSADRAAGNTIYF.

The CDR3 DNA follows: TGTGCCAGCAGCCAACAACAGGGAGTAACAGATACGCAGTATTTT. Its translation is CASSQQQGVTDTQYF. V is TRBV4-2 and J is TRBJ2-3, with D tentatively TRBD1 (6 bases). The V end was cut by 2 bases, the J end by 3 bases, with 12 bases between. The CDR3 spans 15 residues. The germline V gene has CDR1 LGHNA and CDR2 YNFKEQ.

The rearrangement joins TRBV6-2 or TRBV6-3 to TRBJ2-7, with TRBD2 matching over 12 bases. The CDR3 is made up of 17 amino acids. The ends lost 1 base at V and 5 bases at J; junction bases unmatched: 9. Germline CDR1 MNHEY, CDR2 SVGEGT. The CDR3 DNA reads TGTGCCAGCAGTTACTTCAGGACTAGCGGGGACAGGGACGAGCAGTACTTC. Translated, it gives CASSYFRTSGDRDEQYF.

This clone was found a few times. The CDR3 spells CASSLDASVLSSYNEQFF. The CDR3 DNA reads TGTGCCAGCAGCTTAGACGCTAGCGTACTAAGCTCCTACAATGAGCAGTTCTTC. The rearrangement uses TRBV7-6 and TRBJ2-1; D might be TRBD2 (6 bases). The CDR3 spans 18 residues. The ends were cut back, 1 base at V and 0 bases at J, with 16 bases in the middle. The germline CDR1 and CDR2 sequences are SGHVS and FNYEAQ.

V and J are TRBV5-4 and TRBJ1-6, with TRBD1 as a possible D gene (6 bases). Trimming pared 3 bases from V and 3 bases from J, leaving 19 bases between. The CDR3 covers 18 residues. Germline values: CDR1 SGHNT, CDR2 YYREEE (reference sequence). The CDR3 loop reads CASSSNPSSDSYNSPLHF. CDR3 nucleotides: TGTGCCAGCAGCTCCAACCCCTCGTCGGACAGCTATAATTCACCCCTCCACTTT.

This sequence joins TRBV11-3 and TRBJ1-1, with a weak D call TRBD1 (5 bases). Between the trimmed V and J ends, which lost 4 bases and 6 bases, there was a span of 15 bases. CDR1 is SGHNT and CDR2 is YENEEA in the germline V gene. The CDR3 spans 14 residues. The CDR3, as DNA: TGTGCCAGCAGCTCCTCTTGGGGCCCCCCTGAAGCTTTCTTT. This gives the protein CASSSSWGPPEAFF.

The V and J genes are TRBV14 and TRBJ1-2; D is unresolved. Trimming stripped 4 bases from V and 6 bases from J, with 18 bases between. This CDR3 has 15 residues. CDR1 and CDR2 (germline): SGHDN, FVKESK. CDR3 sequence (DNA): TGTGCCAGCAGCCCCGACATTGACTACGAGGATGGCTACACCTTC. It codes for CASSPDIDYEDGYTF.

The rearrangement uses TRBV9 and TRBJ2-1; D is unclear. V lost 0 bases, J lost 2 bases, and 3 bases lay in between. There are 13 residues in the CDR3. Germline V CDR1 and CDR2: SGDLS, YYNGEE. For the CDR3, the DNA is TGTGCCAGCAGCGTAGAGGCCTACAATGAGCAGTTCTTC. This encodes CASSVEAYNEQFF.

The chain links TRBV18 to TRBJ1-3; D is uncertain. The CDR3 is made up of 14 amino acids. The germline CDR1 and CDR2 sequences are KGHSH and LQKENI. V lost 6 bases, J lost 4 bases, and 13 bases lay in between. The CDR3 DNA follows: TGTGCCAGCTCCCAGGCAGCGGGAGGAAACACCATATATTTT. This gives the protein CASSQAAGGNTIYF. Filled out from reference TRBV18 and TRBJ1-3, the complete variable domain reads NAGVMQNPRHLVRRRGQEARLRCSPMKGHSHVYWYRQLPEEGLKFMVYLQKENIIDESGMPKERFSAEFPKEGPSILRIQQVVRGDSAAYFCASSQAAGGNTIYFGEGSWLTVV.